This T cell receptor beta chain was identified in a study of vaccination and CD4 T cells after COVID-19. The CDR3 spans 15 residues. From germline, CDR1 is MDHEN and CDR2 SYDVKM. Trimming removed 1 base from V and 9 bases from J, with 16 bases in between. Once obtained from cultured CD4+ T cells, the DNA was sequenced using the Oncomine TCR Beta short-read assay. TCRdb processed the PCR reads anew with MiXCR; each CDR3 protein has one entry. Here the sample spans under 4,500 distinct CDR3 sequences, approximately 15% being singletons. Treatment indicated: approximately 10-day PBMC culture with coronavirus spike peptide pools or control peptides (ViraFEST assay). This clonotype has more than one count but fewer than ten. Its cognate antigen is unknown.

The chain links TRBV28 to TRBJ1-5, with unresolved D. The receptor comes from a human donor who had recovered from COVID-19. Material for sequencing was CD4+ T cells from blood, cultured in vitro. The CDR3: CASSLYSGEGGPQHF. The CDR3 coding sequence is TGTGCCAGCAGTTTATATTCCGGGGAGGGTGGGCCCCAGCATTTT.